Presented here are 22 T cell receptor beta chains from one specimen sequenced in a study of T-cell reconstitution after alpha-beta-depleted transplantation in children. Preparing the TCRbeta library involved the use of unique molecular identifiers. TCRdb re-called the PCR reads with MiXCR, one entry per CDR3 protein. The sample holds about 690,000 distinct CDR3 sequences; over 15% are singletons and the top ten take 0.8% to 1.1%. Sample: PBMCs from the stem cell graft donor, taken from the stem cell graft. The receptors were sampled from a human donor who donated a stem cell graft to a child with acute myeloid leukemia.

This clonotype was counted a few times. The gene calls are TRBV7-3 and TRBJ1-2; TRBD1 is a possible D gene (5 bases). V was shortened by 9 bases and J by 0 bases, with 14 bases between the two germline ends. The CDR3 contains 14 residues. Germline V gene data show CDR1 as SGHTA and CDR2 as FQGTGA. This CDR3 reads CASFPGPSNYGYTF. CDR3 in DNA: TGTGCCAGTTTTCCGGGACCCTCTAACTATGGCTACACCTTC. The variable domain in full, with the rest retrieved from reference TRBV7-3 and TRBJ1-2, is GAGVSQTPSNKVTEKGKYVELRCDPISGHTALYWYRQSLGQGPEFLIYFQGTGAADDSGLPNDRFFAVRPEGSVSTLKIQRTERGDSAVYLCASFPGPSNYGYTFGSGTRLTVV.

The V gene is TRBV29-1, the J gene TRBJ2-5; 14 bases are a match to TRBD2. The trim removed 4 bases at V and 2 bases at J, leaving 6 bases unmatched. This CDR3 has 16 amino acids. Germline CDR1 is SQVTM and CDR2 is ANQGSEA. The chain's CDR3 is CSVAGTSGGSQETQYF. CDR3 coding DNA: TGCAGCGTTGCCGGGACTAGCGGGGGATCTCAAGAGACCCAGTACTTC. Using reference TRBV29-1 and TRBJ2-5 for the parts outside the CDR3, the full variable domain is SAVISQKPSRDICQRGTSLTIQCQVDSQVTMMFWYRQQPGQSLTLIATANQGSEATYESGFVIDKFPISRPNLTFSTLTVSNMSPEDSSIYLCSVAGTSGGSQETQYFGPGTRLLVL.

This chain uses TRBV28 with TRBJ2-1, with 9 positions matching TRBD1. V lost 6 bases and J lost 7; bases outside the gene matches: 7. CDR3 length: 14 amino acids. Germline values: CDR1 MDHEN, CDR2 SYDVKM. The CDR3 DNA is TGTGCCAGCAGCATCCGGGACAGGGCGAATGAGCAGTTCTTC. This sequence encodes CASSIRDRANEQFF.

This clonotype came up a few times. This chain uses TRBV4-3 with TRBJ1-2, with a weak D call TRBD1 (6 bases). Germline V gene lookup returns CDR1 LGHNA and CDR2 YSLEER. This CDR3 is 15 amino acids long. Trimming took off 1 base at V and 3 bases at J, with 12 bases between the two ends. The CDR3 DNA reads TGCGCCAGCAGCCAAGTGGGGCAGGGGTACTATGGCTACACCTTC. Its protein product is CASSQVGQGYYGYTF.

Note on this clonotype: A clone one base away is much larger, so this may be a read error. V usage is TRBV20-1 and J usage is TRBJ1-2; D not resolved. Looked up from germline, CDR1 is DFQATT and CDR2 is SNEGSKA (reference sequence). CDR3 size: 14 residues. CDR3 sequence (DNA): TGCAGTGCTAGAGATAGGGAAATCAACTATGGCTCCACCTTC. This codes for CSARDREINYGSTF.

This clonotype was observed a handful of times. Germline is not matched at one junction end, which may reflect a read error. J is TRBJ2-1 and V is TRBV12-3 or TRBV12-4; D is unresolved. CDR3 size: 11 residues. The CDR3 spells CASSFLGRGSF. DNA for the CDR3: TGTGCCAGCAGTTTCCTTGGACGTGGATCTTTC.

This clonotype was picked up a small number of times. The chain has TRBV20-1 and TRBJ2-6; no reliable D call. The V end was cut by 6 bases, the J end by 1 base, with 16 bases between. CDR1 DFQATT and CDR2 SNEGSKA come from the germline V gene (reference sequence). The CDR3 totals 16 residues. CDR3 protein: CSAPSVAASGANVLTF. In DNA form, the CDR3 reads TGCAGTGCCCCATCCGTGGCAGCTTCTGGGGCCAACGTCCTGACTTTC.

This clonotype was recorded at least ten times. The chain carries TRBV7-2 and TRBJ2-3; the D is unclear. Trimming shortened V by 3 bases and J by 3 bases, and 10 bases separated the two germline ends. CDR3 length: 14 amino acids. Germline assignment: CDR1 SGHTA and CDR2 FQGNSA. The CDR3 loop is CASSLVGLTDTQYF. As DNA, the CDR3 is TGTGCCAGCAGCTTGGTGGGATTGACAGATACGCAGTATTTT.

A note on this clonotype: This may stem from a read error, because a much larger clone lies one nucleotide away. V and J are TRBV20-1 and TRBJ2-1; 14 nucleotides match TRBD2. The CDR3 has 15 residues. V trimming: 4 bases; J trimming: 5 bases; junction bases outside the gene matches: 4. The V gene's germline CDR1 is DFQATT and CDR2 SNEGSKA (reference sequence). CDR3 bases: TGCAGTGCTACGGGACTAGCGGGGGACAACAATGAGCAGTTCTTC. It encodes CSATGLAGDNNEQFF.

The chain couples TRBV6-5 to TRBJ2-2; 8 bases are shared with TRBD1. The germline CDR1 and CDR2 sequences are MNHEY and SVGAGI. The CDR3 has 19 residues. Germline trimming cut 0 bases from V and 4 bases from J; bases unmatched to any gene: 13. The CDR3 DNA reads TGTGCCAGCAGTTACTCTGGCAGGGGGCGTTCTCTGACCACCGGGGAGCTGTTTTTT. Residues: CASSYSGRGRSLTTGELFF.

This clonotype was found a few times. J is TRBJ1-1 and V is TRBV7-2; D might be TRBD1 (6 bases). V lost 2 bases, J lost 5 bases, and 15 bases lay in between. The CDR3 totals 15 residues. The V gene's germline CDR1 is SGHTA and CDR2 FQGNSA. CDR3 loop: CASSLRAPGETEAFF. CDR3 bases: TGTGCCAGCAGCTTAAGAGCTCCAGGGGAGACTGAAGCTTTCTTT.

CDR3 region: CAISTGTGASPLHF. The CDR3 nucleotides are TGTGCCATCTCAACCGGGACAGGGGCTTCACCCCTCCACTTT. The rearrangement links TRBV6-1 to TRBJ1-6; 10 bases align to TRBD1. The V gene end was trimmed by 10 bases and the J gene end by 9 bases; junction bases not matched to a gene: 9. The CDR3 is 14 residues long. Germline CDR1 and CDR2: MNHNS and SASEGT.

At least ten counts were recorded for this clonotype. The chain employs TRBV29-1 and TRBJ1-6, with TRBD1 identical over 9 bases. The V gene's germline CDR1 is SQVTM and CDR2 ANQGSEA. The CDR3 runs 13 residues. The DNA of the CDR3 is TGCACCGTGCGGGACAGGGAGAATTCACCCCTCCACTTT. Protein sequence: CTVRDRENSPLHF.

This clonotype was seen many times. The chain couples TRBV28 to TRBJ1-6; D gene ambiguous. Per germline, CDR1 MDHEN and CDR2 SYDVKM. The CDR3 has 12 residues. V was pared by 8 bases and J by 5 bases, with 7 bases between. For the CDR3, the DNA is TGTGCCAGCGGCGGGAATAATTCACCCCTCCACTTT. This sequence encodes CASGGNNSPLHF.

This clonotype was seen ten or more times. The rearrangement uses TRBV5-1 and TRBJ1-6; 9 bases map to TRBD1. Germline V gene data show CDR1 as SGHRS and CDR2 as YFSETQ. CDR3 length equals 15 residues. V gave up 0 bases and J gave up 9 bases; unmatched junction bases: 4. CDR3 sequence (DNA): TGCGCCAGCAGCTTGGAGGGACAGGGAGTTTCACCCCTCCACTTT. This translates into CASSLEGQGVSPLHF.

The chain recombines TRBV5-6 with TRBJ2-7; weak D call: TRBD1 (5 bases). CDR3 size: 12 residues. Between the trimmed V and J ends, which lost 0 bases and 6 bases, there was a span of 7 bases. Looked up from germline, CDR1 is SGHDT and CDR2 is YYEEEE. The CDR3 DNA follows: TGTGCCAGCAGCTTGGGACAGCGCGAGCAGTACTTC. Its protein is CASSLGQREQYF. Filled out from reference TRBV5-6 and TRBJ2-7, the complete variable domain reads DAGVTQSPTHLIKTRGQQVTLRCSPKSGHDTVSWYQQALGQGPQFIFQYYEEEERQRGNFPDRFSGHQFPNYSSELNVNALLLGDSALYLCASSLGQREQYFGPGTRLTVT.

At least ten counts were recorded for this clonotype. The chain carries TRBV29-1 and TRBJ2-4; D may be TRBD1 (6 bases). The CDR3 covers 12 residues. V was clipped by 6 bases and J by 4 bases, with 10 bases between them. Germline V gives CDR1 SQVTM, CDR2 ANQGSEA. CDR3 sequence (DNA): TGCAGCGTCAGGACAGAGAAAAACATTCAGTACTTC. Its protein is CSVRTEKNIQYF.

The rearrangement uses TRBV7-9 and TRBJ1-3; tentative D call: TRBD1 (6 bases). The V and J ends lost 4 bases and 1 base respectively, with 11 bases between them. The CDR3 contains 15 residues. Germline-derived CDR1 and CDR2 are SEHNR and FQNEAQ (reference sequence). CDR3 sequence (DNA): TGTGCCAGCAGCTCACAGGGAGCTTCTGGAAACACCATATATTTT. Its translation: CASSSQGASGNTIYF.

The chain carries TRBV5-8 and TRBJ1-3, with D unclear. The ends were cut back, 1 base at V and 4 bases at J, with 6 bases in the middle. The CDR3 is 13 residues long. From germline, CDR1 is SGHTS and CDR2 YDEGEE. CDR3: CASSLTGGNTIYF. The CDR3 region has the DNA TGTGCCAGCAGCTTGACGGGCGGAAACACCATATATTTT. The full variable domain, its missing parts supplied by reference TRBV5-8 and TRBJ1-3, is EAGVTQSPTHLIKTRGQQATLRCSPISGHTSVYWYQQALGLGLQFLLWYDEGEERNRGNFPPRFSGRQFPNYSSELNVNALELEDSALYLCASSLTGGNTIYFGEGSWLTVV.

V usage is TRBV11-3 and J usage is TRBJ1-2, with 7 positions matching TRBD1. CDR1 and CDR2 from the germline V gene are SGHNT and YENEEA. The V and J ends lost 5 bases and 6 bases, in that order; junction bases with no gene match: 6. The CDR3 covers 13 residues. This CDR3 reads CASSRQGWDGYTF. CDR3 coding DNA: TGTGCCAGCAGCAGACAGGGTTGGGATGGCTACACCTTC.

This chain uses TRBV9 with TRBJ2-5; 9 bases map to TRBD2. The CDR3 consists of 16 residues. Trimming removed 4 bases from V and 10 bases from J; junction bases left unmatched: 17. The V gene's germline CDR1 is SGDLS and CDR2 YYNGEE. The CDR3 region is CASSLQTSGPPGFQYF. DNA of the CDR3: TGTGCCAGCAGCTTGCAGACTAGCGGCCCCCCGGGGTTCCAGTACTTC.

For this clonotype: This may come from a read error, since a much larger clone is one base off. The chain couples TRBV20-1 to TRBJ2-1, with 7 nucleotides matching TRBD1. The junction had 8 bases not matched to a gene; V was cut back by 6 bases and J by 3 bases. Per germline, CDR1 DFQATT and CDR2 SNEGSKA (reference sequence). The CDR3 sequence is 14 residues long. CDR3 bases: TGCAGTGCCAAGGGACAGTACTGCTACAATGAGCAGTTCTTC. Protein sequence: CSAKGQYCYNEQFF.